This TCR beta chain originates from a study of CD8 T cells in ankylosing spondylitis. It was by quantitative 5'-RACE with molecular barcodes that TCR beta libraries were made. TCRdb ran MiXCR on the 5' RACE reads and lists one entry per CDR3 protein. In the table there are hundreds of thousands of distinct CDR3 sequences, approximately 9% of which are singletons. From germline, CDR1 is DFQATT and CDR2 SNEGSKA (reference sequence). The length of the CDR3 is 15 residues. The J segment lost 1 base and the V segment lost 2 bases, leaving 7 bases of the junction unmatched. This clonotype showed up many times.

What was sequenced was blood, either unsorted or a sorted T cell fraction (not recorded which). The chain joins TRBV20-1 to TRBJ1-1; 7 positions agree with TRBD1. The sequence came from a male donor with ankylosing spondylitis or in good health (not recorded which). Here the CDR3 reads CSARKPNRGNTEAFF. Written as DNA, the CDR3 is TGCAGTGCTAGAAAACCGAACAGGGGGAACACTGAAGCTTTCTTT.